A selection of T cell receptor beta chains follows, all from one sample in a study of OX40 agonist ivuxolimab in advanced cancers. Generated by immunoSEQ multiplex PCR, the TCRdb table keeps only in-frame clones and is missing some. The sample includes tens of thousands of clones, roughly nine tenths of them seen just once. Here the sequenced sample was CD4+ or CD8+ T cells sorted from blood, taken in a trial of the OX40 agonist ivuxolimab. The receptors come from an adult with an advanced solid tumor such as melanoma, head and neck, liver or kidney cancer. Each CDR3 is given with its conserved first and last residue. The D gene is left open where the match is weak. Clone size is stated in some rows and not others, as once, few, many or a class when expanded.

V gene	J gene	D gene	clone size	CDR3 protein	CDR3 DNA
TRBV11-2	TRBJ1-3	.	.	CASSPSGGASGNTIYF	TGTGCCAGCAGCCCTTCCGGGGGGGCCTCTGGAAACACCATATATTTT
TRBV18	TRBJ2-3	.	.	CASSPGITDTQYF	TGTGCCAGCTCACCGGGAATCACAGATACGCAGTATTTT
TRBV15	TRBJ2-3	TRBD2	.	CATSRREGMKTTDTQYF	TGTGCCACCAGTAGGCGGGAGGGAATGAAAACCACAGATACGCAGTATTTT
TRBV29-1	TRBJ2-1	TRBD1	.	CSGGDRHYNEQFF	TGCAGCGGTGGGGACAGACACTACAATGAGCAGTTCTTC
TRBV7-3	TRBJ2-5	TRBD1	.	CASSLLPTGQQETQYF	TGTGCCAGCAGCTTACTACCAACGGGACAGCAAGAGACCCAGTACTTC
TRBV30	TRBJ2-2	.	.	CAWTGTNTGELFF	TGTGCCTGGACAGGAACGAACACCGGGGAGCTGTTTTTT
TRBV29-1	TRBJ2-7	.	.	CSVENSSYEQYF	TGCAGCGTTGAAAACAGCTCCTACGAGCAGTACTTC
TRBV19	TRBJ2-5	TRBD1	.	CASRRRGQGEQETQYF	TGTGCCAGTAGAAGGAGGGGACAGGGTGAGCAAGAGACCCAGTACTTC
TRBV18	TRBJ1-6	.	once	CASSPLGLRSPLHF	TGTGCCAGCTCACCGCTAGGACTTCGTTCACCCCTCCACTTT
TRBV28	TRBJ2-7	.	.	CASSLKGALYEQYF	TGTGCCAGCAGTTTAAAGGGTGCCCTCTACGAGCAGTACTTC
TRBV23-1	TRBJ2-7	.	.	CASSQSRGGRILSYEQYF	TGCGCCAGCAGTCAATCGCGCGGGGGCCGGATCCTCTCCTACGAGCAGTACTTC